These 30 T cell receptor beta chains were sequenced from one sample in a study of OX40 agonist ivuxolimab in advanced cancers. Using immunoSEQ multiplex PCR, the repertoire was profiled, and TCRdb retains in-frame clones only, with some absent. Of roughly 50,000 clones in the sample, under 85% were seen once. The input for sequencing was CD4+ or CD8+ T cells sorted from blood, taken in a trial of the OX40 agonist ivuxolimab. The receptors here all came from an adult with an advanced solid tumor such as melanoma, head and neck, liver or kidney cancer.

The J gene is TRBJ1-1, the V gene TRBV19, with 7 bases fitting TRBD1. V dropped 4 bases and J dropped 1; count of bases not matched to a gene: 12. Germline V gene lookup returns CDR1 LNHDA and CDR2 SQIVND (reference sequence). The CDR3 contains 17 residues. CDR3 region: CASSTHRQGLGNTEAFF. The CDR3 nucleotides read TGTGCCAGTAGTACCCACCGACAGGGTCTGGGGAACACTGAAGCTTTCTTT.

J is TRBJ2-1 and V is TRBV11-3; TRBD2 matches 15 bases. CDR3 length equals 16 residues. Unmatched junction bases numbered 8, after V lost 4 bases and J lost 10 bases. CDR1 and CDR2 from the germline V gene are SGHNT and YENEEA. The CDR3 spells CASSSRTSGRAEEQFF. The CDR3 region has the DNA TGTGCCAGCAGCTCCCGGACTAGCGGGAGGGCCGAGGAGCAGTTCTTC. Using reference TRBV11-3 and TRBJ2-1 for the parts outside the CDR3, the full variable domain is EAGVVQSPRYKIIEKKQPVAFWCNPISGHNTLYWYLQNLGQGPELLIRYENEEAVDDSQLPKDRFSAERLKGVDSTLKIQPAELGDSAVYLCASSSRTSGRAEEQFFGPGTRLTVL.

The chain carries TRBV6-6 and TRBJ2-1, with 11 bases lining up with TRBD2. J gave up 7 bases and V 10 bases, and 9 bases lay outside the gene matches. This CDR3 has 14 amino acids. The germline V gene encodes CDR1 MNHNY and CDR2 SVGAGI (reference sequence). DNA for the CDR3: TGTGCCATCAATAGCGGGAGGGCCGGAAATGAGCAGTTCTTC. Its translation: CAINSGRAGNEQFF.

This clone has only a few counts. V and J are TRBV4-3 and TRBJ1-2; 9 bases are a match to TRBD1. Trimming cost V 1 base and J 6 bases; bases outside gene matches: 9. The CDR3 runs to 16 residues. CDR1 is LGHNA and CDR2 is YSLEER in the germline V gene. CDR3 amino acids: CASSQVPGQGRDGYTF. The CDR3 DNA reads TGCGCCAGCAGCCAAGTTCCAGGACAGGGGAGGGATGGCTACACCTTC.

The chain links TRBV5-6 to TRBJ1-5, with 7 bases lining up with TRBD1. Looked up from germline, CDR1 is SGHDT and CDR2 is YYEEEE. Losses at the gene ends were 3 bases for V and 0 bases for J; bases not matched to a gene: 6. The CDR3 contains 16 residues. CDR3 DNA sequence: TGTGCCAGCAGCTGGCCGGGACAGTATAGCAATCAGCCCCAGCATTTT. Its protein is CASSWPGQYSNQPQHF.

The genes are TRBV14 and TRBJ2-1; possible D gene TRBD1, 5 bases. Germline V lookup: CDR1 SGHDN, CDR2 FVKESK. Trimming took off 3 bases at V and 2 bases at J, with 11 bases between the two ends. The CDR3 extends over 15 amino acids. CDR3 nucleotide sequence: TGTGCCAGCAGCCACAGGGAATTTCCCTACAATGAGCAGTTCTTC. It translates to CASSHREFPYNEQFF.

The chain couples TRBV4-3 to TRBJ2-7; 8 nucleotides line up with TRBD1. This CDR3 has 16 amino acids. The germline CDR1 and CDR2 sequences are LGHNA and YSLEER. Germline trimming cut 0 bases from V and 3 bases from J; bases unmatched to any gene: 7. Here the CDR3 DNA reads TGCGCCAGCAGCCAAGATTACAGGGGGACCCGCTACGAGCAGTACTTC. This gives the protein CASSQDYRGTRYEQYF.

The CDR3, as DNA: TGTGCCAGCAGCCGACAGGGAAATCCGAACACTGAAGCTTTCTTT. Its protein product is CASSRQGNPNTEAFF. The V and J genes are TRBV14 and TRBJ1-1; TRBD1 matches 7 bases. Trimming cost V 4 bases and J 1 base; bases outside gene matches: 6. Germline V gene data show CDR1 as SGHDN and CDR2 as FVKESK. This CDR3 has 15 amino acids.

The CDR3 nucleotides read TGTGCCAGCTCACCAACGGACAGGGCAGGTTCCTACGAGCAGTACTTC. Amino acid sequence: CASSPTDRAGSYEQYF. This chain connects TRBV18 to TRBJ2-7; 8 bases match TRBD1. V shed 2 bases, J shed 1 base, and the junction held 7 bases outside the gene matches. CDR3 length: 16 amino acids. Germline CDR1 and CDR2: KGHSH and LQKENI.

The CDR3 region is CASSWGQKPLHF. Here the CDR3 DNA reads TGTGCCAGCAGTTGGGGCCAAAAGCCCCTCCACTTT. The chain employs TRBV28 and TRBJ1-6; D possibly corresponds to TRBD1 (5 bases). This CDR3 comprises 12 residues. CDR1 MDHEN and CDR2 SYDVKM come from the germline V gene. V was clipped by 4 bases and J by 13 bases, with 11 bases between them.

The V gene is TRBV5-1, the J gene TRBJ2-5; TRBD2 matches 10 bases. This CDR3 is 17 amino acids long. The germline V gene has CDR1 SGHRS and CDR2 YFSETQ. The V segment lost 0 bases and the J segment 5 bases; nucleotides outside the gene matches: 10. CDR3 sequence: CASSLDVAGGLRETQYF. For the CDR3, the DNA is TGCGCCAGCAGCTTGGACGTAGCGGGGGGCCTCCGGGAGACCCAGTACTTC.

The J gene is TRBJ2-3, the V gene TRBV5-8; 13 bases align to TRBD2. The germline gives CDR1 SGHTS, CDR2 YDEGEE. The CDR3 totals 16 residues. The ends lost 4 bases at V and 8 bases at J; junction bases unmatched: 10. The DNA of the CDR3 is TGTGCCAGCAGCCCTCGGACTAGCGGGGGTCAGGGTACGCAGTATTTT. This gives the protein CASSPRTSGGQGTQYF.

The chain couples TRBV27 to TRBJ2-3; 9 positions agree with TRBD2. This CDR3 spans 18 amino acids. Per germline, CDR1 MNHEY and CDR2 SMNVEV (reference sequence). The V segment lost 7 bases and the J segment 0 bases; nucleotides outside the gene matches: 14. CDR3 protein: CASTAGGRASLSTDTQYF. CDR3 DNA: TGTGCCAGCACCGCCGGCGGGAGGGCCTCGCTTAGCACAGATACGCAGTATTTT.

This chain uses TRBV7-9 with TRBJ2-5, with a tentative D call TRBD1 (5 bases). Trimming took off 7 bases at V and 5 bases at J, with 17 bases between the two ends. Germline CDR1 is SEHNR and CDR2 is FQNEAQ (reference sequence). The CDR3 spans 14 residues. CDR3 bases: TGTGCCAGCACCGGCAGGGTTCAAGGGGAGACCCAGTACTTC. Its translation is CASTGRVQGETQYF.

The chain carries TRBV5-6 and TRBJ2-1, with TRBD2 as a possible D gene (7 bases). Germline loops: CDR1 SGHDT, CDR2 YYEEEE. The CDR3 runs 15 residues. V shed 5 bases and J shed 4 bases, with 16 bases lying between them. The CDR3 spells CASSLGGPEYNEQFF. The CDR3 DNA is TGTGCCAGCAGTCTGGGGGGGCCGGAGTACAATGAGCAGTTCTTC.

This clone appeared a single time. The J gene is TRBJ2-3, the V gene TRBV15, with a possible D match to TRBD2 (5 bases). Trimming took 5 bases from V and 6 from J, leaving 12 bases between them. CDR3 length: 13 residues. CDR1 LNHNV and CDR2 YYDKDF come from the germline V gene (reference sequence). The DNA for the CDR3 is TGTGCCACCAGCCGCGCGCCGGGGGATACGCAGTATTTT. Translating gives CATSRAPGDTQYF.

The chain joins TRBV27 to TRBJ2-3; perhaps TRBD1 as D (5 bases). The CDR3 contains 15 residues. Trimming took off 1 base at V and 1 base at J, with 9 bases between the two ends. Germline V gene sequence: CDR1 MNHEY, CDR2 SMNVEV (reference sequence). The CDR3 here is CASSLFGARTDTQYF. CDR3 DNA sequence: TGTGCCAGCAGTTTATTTGGGGCACGCACAGATACGCAGTATTTT.

This clone was seen a few times. This sequence joins TRBV25-1 and TRBJ2-1; 10 nucleotides line up with TRBD1. The CDR3 totals 15 residues. With V trimmed by 1 base and J by 7 bases, 4 bases remained unmatched. CDR1 and CDR2 (germline): MGHDK, SYGVNS. CDR3 DNA: TGTGCCAGCAGTGAATCGGGACAGGGGAGGAATGAGCAGTTCTTC. Translation gives CASSESGQGRNEQFF.

The rearrangement uses TRBV7-8 and TRBJ1-1; D ambiguous. There are 13 residues in the CDR3. Between the trimmed V and J ends, which lost 2 bases and 3 bases, there was a span of 7 bases. Per germline, CDR1 SGHVS and CDR2 FQNEAQ. CDR3 loop: CASSLISDTEAFF. CDR3 coding DNA: TGTGCCAGCAGCTTAATCTCGGACACTGAAGCTTTCTTT.

V usage is TRBV18 and J usage is TRBJ1-2; D is perhaps TRBD1 (6 bases). V was pared by 3 bases and J by 4 bases, with 24 bases between. Germline V gene lookup returns CDR1 KGHSH and CDR2 LQKENI. CDR3 size: 18 residues. CDR3 residues: CASSPDLYRALSGYGYTF. Here the CDR3 DNA reads TGTGCCAGCTCACCCGACCTATACAGGGCCCTAAGCGGCTATGGCTACACCTTC.

The chain has TRBV28 and TRBJ2-7; D is undetermined. Trimming left V 8 bases short and J 1 base short, with 15 bases between. This CDR3 is 14 amino acids long. Germline assignment: CDR1 MDHEN and CDR2 SYDVKM. CDR3 DNA sequence: TGTGCCAGCGGATCCGCCTCAACTTCCTACGAGCAGTACTTC. Protein sequence: CASGSASTSYEQYF.

V is TRBV18 and J is TRBJ1-3; 9 bases match TRBD1. CDR1 is KGHSH, CDR2 LQKENI, per germline. This CDR3 region has 16 residues. V shed 3 bases, J shed 2 bases, and the junction held 5 bases outside the gene matches. The CDR3 region is CASSPSTGGAGNTIYF. The CDR3 DNA reads TGTGCCAGCTCACCGTCGACAGGGGGAGCTGGAAACACCATATATTTT. Looking up the rest from reference TRBV18 and TRBJ1-3 gives the full variable domain: NAGVMQNPRHLVRRRGQEARLRCSPMKGHSHVYWYRQLPEEGLKFMVYLQKENIIDESGMPKERFSAEFPKEGPSILRIQQVVRGDSAAYFCASSPSTGGAGNTIYFGEGSWLTVV.

V is TRBV5-5 and J is TRBJ2-5, with TRBD2 identical over 9 bases. V was pared by 5 bases and J by 4 bases, with 9 bases of the junction left unmatched. The CDR3 extends over 15 amino acids. Germline V CDR1 and CDR2: SGHKS, YYEKEE (reference sequence). The CDR3 loop is CASRGAGGPGETQYF. CDR3 coding DNA: TGTGCCAGCAGAGGGGCGGGAGGGCCCGGAGAGACCCAGTACTTC.

This rearrangement joins TRBV29-1 to TRBJ2-3; 7 bases fit TRBD1. CDR1 is SQVTM and CDR2 is ANQGSEA in the germline V gene. J gave up 0 bases and V 7 bases, and 7 bases lay outside the gene matches. This CDR3 is built from 14 residues. CDR3 amino acids: CSADRDSSTDTQYF. CDR3 DNA: TGCAGCGCTGACCGGGACAGTAGCACAGATACGCAGTATTTT.

The V and J genes are TRBV9 and TRBJ1-2, with D maybe TRBD1 (6 bases). The V gene lost 3 bases and the J gene lost 9 bases, with 21 bases spanning the gap. Germline loops: CDR1 SGDLS, CDR2 YYNGEE. This CDR3 has 15 residues. CDR3: CASSATRDRSWRYTF. The CDR3 nucleotides read TGTGCCAGCAGCGCAACAAGAGACAGGTCTTGGCGCTACACCTTC.

The genes are TRBV11-2 and TRBJ2-1, with D unclear. The CDR3 runs 13 residues. Germline CDR1 is SGHAT and CDR2 is FQNNGV. Trimming removed 7 bases at V and 0 bases at J, with 7 bases between. This chain's CDR3 is CASKLSSYNEQFF. CDR3 sequence (DNA): TGTGCCAGCAAATTAAGCTCCTACAATGAGCAGTTCTTC.

The chain employs TRBV27 and TRBJ1-1; D might be TRBD1 (6 bases). Germline CDR1 is MNHEY and CDR2 is SMNVEV (reference sequence). V gave up 6 bases and J gave up 2 bases, with 16 bases separating them. The CDR3 is 15 residues long. Here the CDR3 DNA reads TGTGCCAGCAGCTCTGGGGGGGCTATAAACACTGAAGCTTTCTTT. This translates into CASSSGGAINTEAFF.

The CDR3 DNA is TGTGCCAGCAGCCCCTCCCCGGTGGACATCTATGGCTACACCTTC. Translation: CASSPSPVDIYGYTF. J is TRBJ1-2 and V is TRBV9; perhaps TRBD1 as D (5 bases). The CDR3 loop spans 15 amino acids. V was shortened by 4 bases and J by 4 bases, with 17 bases between the two germline ends. Germline V gives CDR1 SGDLS, CDR2 YYNGEE.

This sequence joins TRBV7-9 and TRBJ2-5, with D perhaps TRBD2 (7 bases). Per the germline V gene, CDR1 is SEHNR and CDR2 is FQNEAQ (reference sequence). The CDR3 has 13 residues. V gave up 5 bases and J gave up 5 bases, with 12 bases separating them. CDR3: CASSTKGGETQYF. Written as DNA, the CDR3 is TGTGCCAGCAGCACGAAGGGGGGGGAGACCCAGTACTTC.

The V and J genes are TRBV10-3 and TRBJ2-7; no clear D. V was pared by 2 bases and J by 1 base, with 9 bases between. From germline, CDR1 is ENHRY and CDR2 SYGVKD. CDR3 size: 14 residues. Here the CDR3 reads CAISEEATSYEQYF. The CDR3 bases are TGTGCCATCAGTGAGGAAGCCACATCCTACGAGCAGTACTTC.